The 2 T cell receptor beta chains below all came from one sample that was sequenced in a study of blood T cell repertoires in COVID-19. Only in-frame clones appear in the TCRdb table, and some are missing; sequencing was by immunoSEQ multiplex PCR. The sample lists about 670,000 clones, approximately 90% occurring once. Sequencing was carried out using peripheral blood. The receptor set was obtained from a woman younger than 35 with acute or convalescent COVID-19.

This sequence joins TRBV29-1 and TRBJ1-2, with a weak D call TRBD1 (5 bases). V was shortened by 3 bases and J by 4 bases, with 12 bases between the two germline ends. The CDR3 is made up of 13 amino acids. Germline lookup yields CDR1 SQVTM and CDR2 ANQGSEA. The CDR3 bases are TGCAGCGTTGAGATCCAGGGTGGCTATGGCTACACCTTC. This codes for CSVEIQGGYGYTF.

CDR3 region: CASSQQGGDAEAFF. For the CDR3, the DNA is TGTGCCAGCAGTCAACAAGGGGGGGATGCAGAAGCTTTCTTT. The chain employs TRBV28 and TRBJ1-1; tentatively, D is TRBD1 (6 bases). CDR3 length: 14 amino acids. Trimming pared 5 bases from V and 8 bases from J, leaving 18 bases between. Looked up from germline, CDR1 is MDHEN and CDR2 is SYDVKM.